This T cell receptor (beta chain) derives from a study of Graves' ophthalmopathy and Graves' hyperthyroidism. At least ten counts were recorded for this clonotype. Trimming removed 4 bases at V and 7 bases at J, with 14 bases between. CDR1 GTSNPN and CDR2 SVGIG come from the germline V gene (reference sequence). The CDR3 extends over 14 amino acids. TCR beta CDR3 regions were amplified from RNA transcripts. Following a first-round RT-PCR that used HTBI primers, a second-round multiplex PCR was carried out. TCRdb fed the multiplex PCR reads into MiXCR, producing one record per CDR3 protein. In the table there are 620,000 or so distinct CDR3 sequences, about 20% of which are singletons.

The source is a woman between 18 and 30 years old with stable Graves' hyperthyroidism. Some clones in this sample may be carry-over from other donors' samples. The sample consisted of peripheral blood. V gene TRBV30 combines with J gene TRBJ1-6, with D tentatively TRBD1 (6 bases). Here the CDR3 reads CAWMEGGANSPLHF. The DNA for the CDR3 is TGTGCCTGGATGGAAGGGGGAGCAAATTCACCCCTCCACTTT.